This TCR beta chain appears in the sequencing data of a study of cytomegalovirus exposure and HLA in healthy donors. PCR primers comprised 60 Vbeta and 13 Jbeta primers. Using immunoSEQ multiplex PCR, the repertoire was profiled, and TCRdb retains in-frame clones only, with some absent. The repertoire holds 130,000 to 150,000 clones, with 80% as singletons. Per the germline V gene, CDR1 is LNHDA and CDR2 is SQIVND (reference sequence). V was clipped by 3 bases and J by 6 bases, with 11 bases between them. This CDR3 is 13 amino acids long. This clonotype originated in a man in his forties in good health and CMV-seronegative. Sequencing was carried out using PBMCs. V usage is TRBV19 and J usage is TRBJ1-1; unclear D gene. This CDR3 is CASSIAREAEAFF. The CDR3 nucleotides read TGTGCCAGTAGTATTGCCCGGGAAGCTGAAGCTTTCTTT.